A single sample gave rise to the 11 T cell receptor beta chains below, sequenced in a study of blood T cell repertoires in COVID-19. TCRdb's copy holds only in-frame clones and misses some; the assay was immunoSEQ multiplex PCR. Altogether about 36,000 clones are present, just under 75% being singletons, with the ten largest covering over 9.5%. The sample taken for sequencing was peripheral blood. These receptor sequences come from a man between 65 and 85 years old with COVID-19, enrolled during active disease.

The chain is built from TRBV7-2 and TRBJ2-7; 9 positions match TRBD2. CDR1 and CDR2 (germline): SGHTA, FQGNSA. The CDR3 covers 15 residues. V lost 1 base and J lost 7; bases outside the gene matches: 8. CDR3 nucleotides: TGTGCCAGCAGCTTAGAACGCGGGGGGGCCGAAGAGCAGTACTTC. Its protein is CASSLERGGAEEQYF.

This chain connects TRBV19 to TRBJ2-1; 15 positions match TRBD2. V dropped 8 bases and J dropped 7; count of bases not matched to a gene: 6. CDR3 size: 15 residues. In germline, CDR1 is LNHDA, CDR2 SQIVND (reference sequence). The CDR3: CASGGLAGGTNEQFF. In DNA, the CDR3 is TGTGCCAGTGGGGGACTAGCGGGAGGAACGAATGAGCAGTTCTTC.

This clone appeared once. The chain couples TRBV19 to TRBJ2-2, with TRBD2 as a possible D gene (7 bases). The CDR3 extends over 15 amino acids. Deletions cut 3 bases from V and 5 bases from J, with 13 bases between. The germline gives CDR1 LNHDA, CDR2 SQIVND (reference sequence). The CDR3 DNA reads TGTGCCAGTAGTATCGGGGGGCGCGGGACCGGGGAGCTGTTTTTT. This gives the protein CASSIGGRGTGELFF. The whole variable domain, filled in from reference TRBV19 and TRBJ2-2, reads DGGITQSPKYLFRKEGQNVTLSCEQNLNHDAMYWYRQDPGQGLRLIYYSQIVNDFQKGDIAEGYSVSREKKESFPLTVTSAQKNPTAFYLCASSIGGRGTGELFFGEGSRLTVL.

This clone was seen a handful of times. The chain carries TRBV24-1 and TRBJ2-6; a possible D gene is TRBD1 (5 bases). The V and J ends lost 4 bases and 0 bases respectively, with 9 bases between them. Germline CDR1 KGHDR, CDR2 SFDVKD. This CDR3 is 16 amino acids long. CDR3 residues: CATSDDSRSGANVLTF. The CDR3, as DNA: TGTGCCACCAGTGACGACAGCCGCTCTGGGGCCAACGTCCTGACTTTC.

In this sample, this clone turned up once. The V gene is TRBV30, the J gene TRBJ2-3; TRBD2 matches 8 bases. Germline V CDR1 and CDR2: GTSNPN, SVGIG (reference sequence). V was pared by 7 bases and J by 0 bases, with 6 bases of the junction left unmatched. The CDR3 is made up of 14 amino acids. CDR3 sequence (DNA): TGTGCCTACCGTAGCGGGGTAAGCACAGATACGCAGTATTTT. Protein product: CAYRSGVSTDTQYF.

This clone has only a few counts. The chain is built from TRBV6-6 and TRBJ2-2, with D perhaps TRBD1 (6 bases). CDR1 is MNHNY and CDR2 is SVGAGI in the germline V gene (reference sequence). With 7 bases removed from V and 5 bases from J, the gap between germline ends came to 17 bases. This CDR3 has 15 amino acids. DNA for the CDR3: TGTGCCAGCATCACAGGGCAGGAGGTAACCGGGGAGCTGTTTTTT. Amino acid sequence: CASITGQEVTGELFF.

The V call is TRBV19, the J call TRBJ1-1; D uncertain. The CDR3 loop spans 12 amino acids. Trimming left V 3 bases short and J 6 bases short, with 8 bases between. From germline, CDR1 is LNHDA and CDR2 SQIVND (reference sequence). The CDR3 protein is CASSMGSAEAFF. CDR3 nucleotide sequence: TGTGCCAGTAGTATGGGGAGCGCTGAAGCTTTCTTT.

This chain connects TRBV7-2 to TRBJ2-5; TRBD1 matches 8 bases. V shed 1 base and J 4 bases; nucleotides not matched to a gene: 8. This CDR3 region has 16 residues. Looked up from germline, CDR1 is SGHTA and CDR2 is FQGNSA. CDR3 in DNA: TGTGCCAGCAGCTTAGTTAGGGCAGGGGGCTCAGAGACCCAGTACTTC. This encodes CASSLVRAGGSETQYF. Filled out from reference TRBV7-2 and TRBJ2-5, the complete variable domain reads GAGVSQSPSNKVTEKGKDVELRCDPISGHTALYWYRQSLGQGLEFLIYFQGNSAPDKSGLPSDRFSAERTGGSVSTLTIQRTQQEDSAVYLCASSLVRAGGSETQYFGPGTRLLVL.

The CDR3 loop is CASSQEGAGSKNIQYF. The CDR3 DNA sequence: TGTGCCAGCAGCCAAGAAGGGGCAGGCTCCAAAAACATTCAGTACTTC. This chain links TRBV3-1 (or the pseudogene TRBV3-2) with TRBJ2-4, with a possible D match to TRBD1 (5 bases). Per germline, CDR1 LGHDT and CDR2 YNNKEL (reference sequence). CDR3 length: 16 amino acids. V was clipped by 0 bases and J by 2 bases, with 11 bases between them.

The chain links TRBV6-1 to TRBJ1-3; a weak D match, TRBD1 (5 bases). The CDR3 runs to 14 residues. CDR1 is MNHNS, CDR2 SASEGT, per germline. Trimming took off 2 bases at V and 0 bases at J, with 5 bases between the two ends. In DNA form, the CDR3 reads TGTGCCAGCAGTGAACAGGGCTCTGGAAACACCATATATTTT. The encoded protein is CASSEQGSGNTIYF.

This clone has just a few counts. The chain joins TRBV11-2 to TRBJ2-7; 7 nucleotides match TRBD1. This CDR3 comprises 14 residues. Germline CDR1 and CDR2: SGHAT and FQNNGV. The V segment lost 5 bases and the J segment 0 bases; nucleotides outside the gene matches: 4. The CDR3 loop is CASSPGQFSYEQYF. CDR3 nucleotide sequence: TGTGCCAGCAGCCCGGGACAGTTCTCCTACGAGCAGTACTTC.